The 30 T cell receptor beta chains below were found in one sample sequenced in a study of regulatory T cells in long-lasting Graves disease. Time point of the sample: persistent/refractory GD, antithyroid drugs over 5 years with positive TRAb. RNA from PBMCs was the source of the TCR library. Arm-PCR of CDR3 regions and iRepertoire HTBI primers were used to build TCR beta libraries. TCRdb re-called the multiplex PCR reads with MiXCR, one entry per CDR3 protein. The table records around 460,000 distinct CDR3 sequences, under 25% of them present only once. The input for sequencing was peripheral blood mononuclear cells (PBMCs), taken when the disease was refractory, from a patient treated with antithyroid drugs. All receptors come from a female donor with Graves disease.

The chain uses TRBV19 and TRBJ1-2; no clear D gene. CDR3 length: 15 residues. The V gene's germline CDR1 is LNHDA and CDR2 SQIVND (reference sequence). The V gene lost 3 bases and the J gene lost 3 bases, with 14 bases spanning the gap. CDR3 DNA: TGTGCCAGTAGTATCGGAGGCAGGTCGGACTATGGCTACACCTTC. Protein: CASSIGGRSDYGYTF.

As to this clonotype: Germline is not matched at one junction end, which may reflect a read error. This chain links TRBV7-2 with TRBJ2-1, with 11 nucleotides matching TRBD2. The CDR3 runs 15 residues. Germline values: CDR1 SGHTA, CDR2 FQGNSA. DNA of the CDR3: TGTGCCAGCGGCTTAATAGCGGGAGGGGTGTATGAGCAGTTCTTC. Translating it yields CASGLIAGGVYEQFF.

V gene TRBV11-2 combines with J gene TRBJ2-3, with a possible D match to TRBD2 (5 bases). CDR3 length: 14 residues. V lost 5 bases to trimming and J lost 3 bases, with 12 bases between them. Looked up from germline, CDR1 is SGHAT and CDR2 is FQNNGV. This CDR3 reads CASSVVGNTDTQYF. DNA for the CDR3: TGTGCCAGCAGCGTGGTCGGGAATACAGATACGCAGTATTTT.

The table lists this clonotype with many counts. V is TRBV20-1 and J is TRBJ2-5; no firm D call. The germline gives CDR1 DFQATT, CDR2 SNEGSKA (reference sequence). V was shortened by 3 bases and J by 1 base, with 3 bases between the two germline ends. The CDR3 runs to 11 residues. The CDR3 coding sequence is TGCAGTGCTAGCGGCCAAGAGACCCAGTACTTC. This codes for CSASGQETQYF.

A few counts support this clonotype. The chain combines TRBV24-1 with TRBJ2-2, with 12 bases identical to TRBD2. V lost 3 bases, J lost 7 bases, and 8 bases stayed unmatched. Per germline, CDR1 KGHDR and CDR2 SFDVKD. This CDR3 contains 17 residues. CDR3 region: CATSDTTSGGLSGELFF. CDR3 bases: TGTGCCACCAGTGATACGACTAGCGGGGGATTGAGCGGGGAGCTGTTTTTT.

This clonotype was detected a few times. The chain is built from TRBV20-1 and TRBJ1-1, with 9 bases aligning to TRBD1. Germline assignment: CDR1 DFQATT and CDR2 SNEGSKA (reference sequence). The trim removed 6 bases at V and 5 bases at J, leaving 10 bases unmatched. The CDR3 length is 14 residues. The DNA for the CDR3 is TGCAGTGCGTCTCCGACAGGGGGGAGAACTGAAGCTTTCTTT. Translation gives CSASPTGGRTEAFF.

In the case of this clonotype: This could be a read error, since a much larger clone is one nucleotide away. DNA of the CDR3: TGTGCCAGCAGTTTACCGGGGTACTCTGGAACCACCATATATTTT. Translation gives CASSLPGYSGTTIYF. J is TRBJ1-3 and V is TRBV12-3 or TRBV12-4; D is ambiguous. The CDR3 is 15 residues long.

The V call is TRBV6-4, the J call TRBJ1-5; D may be TRBD1 (5 bases). The CDR3 spans 15 residues. V lost 5 bases and J 5 bases, leaving 16 bases between the germline ends. Germline V lookup: CDR1 MRHNA, CDR2 SNTAGT. The CDR3 region is CASSYMPGPDQPQHF. As DNA, the CDR3 is TGTGCCAGCAGTTACATGCCAGGGCCTGATCAGCCCCAGCATTTT.

In this sample, this clonotype turned up many times. CDR3 bases: TGTGCCAGCAGCACTGATTCAGTGCTCTCCTACGAGCAGTACTTC. Translation: CASSTDSVLSYEQYF. This chain joins TRBV11-2 and TRBJ2-7; D gene unclear. CDR3 length: 15 residues. Germline CDR1 reads SGHAT; CDR2 reads FQNNGV. V was clipped by 5 bases and J by 0 bases, with 14 bases between them.

The chain links TRBV6-9 to TRBJ2-5; tentatively, D is TRBD1 or TRBD2 (5 bases each). The CDR3 covers 15 residues. Germline V gives CDR1 MNHGY, CDR2 SVAAGI. V lost 3 bases, J lost 5 bases, and 16 bases lay in between. CDR3 bases: TGTGCCAGCAGTTACGGGACGATGGTCTTTGAGACCCAGTACTTC. Protein: CASSYGTMVFETQYF.

This clonotype occurred many times. V usage is TRBV2 and J usage is TRBJ2-2; no firm D call. Germline CDR1 is SNHLY and CDR2 is FYNNEI. The CDR3 runs to 12 residues. V lost 5 bases, J lost 7 bases, and 8 bases lay in between. The CDR3 loop reads CASSKGFGELFF. For the CDR3, the DNA is TGTGCCAGCAGTAAGGGTTTCGGGGAGCTGTTTTTT.

This clonotype was observed at least ten times. The rearrangement links TRBV13 to TRBJ1-6, with a tentative D call TRBD1 (5 bases). This CDR3 comprises 13 residues. V lost 3 bases, J lost 9 bases, and 9 bases lay in between. CDR1 PRHDT and CDR2 FYEKMQ come from the germline V gene (reference sequence). The CDR3, as DNA: TGTGCCAGCAGCTTCGAGACAGTTTCACCCCTCCACTTT. Residues: CASSFETVSPLHF.

This clonotype has at least ten counts. V gene TRBV15 combines with J gene TRBJ1-5, with D uncertain. CDR3 length: 14 residues. Trimming took off 3 bases at V and 5 bases at J, with 11 bases between the two ends. Germline-derived CDR1 and CDR2 are LNHNV and YYDKDF (reference sequence). The chain's CDR3 is CATSRGSRYQPQHF. The DNA for the CDR3 is TGTGCCACCAGCAGGGGTTCGAGGTATCAGCCCCAGCATTTT.

The table lists this clonotype with a few counts. The rearrangement joins TRBV7-2 to TRBJ2-3, with D perhaps being TRBD1 or TRBD2 (6 bases each). Germline CDR1 SGHTA, CDR2 FQGNSA. The CDR3 covers 15 residues. V dropped 10 bases and J dropped 8 bases, with 25 bases sitting between them. CDR3 sequence reads: CATTPQGGGHSTQYF. The CDR3 DNA follows: TGTGCCACGACCCCCCAAGGTGGGGGGCATAGTACGCAGTATTTT. The variable domain in full, with the rest retrieved from reference TRBV7-2 and TRBJ2-3, is GAGVSQSPSNKVTEKGKDVELRCDPISGHTALYWYRQSLGQGLEFLIYFQGNSAPDKSGLPSDRFSAERTGGSVSTLTIQRTQQEDSAVYLCATTPQGGGHSTQYFGPGTRLTVL.

A few counts support this clonotype. This chain links TRBV5-5 with TRBJ2-7; D not resolved. Trimming stripped 3 bases from V and 7 bases from J, with 8 bases between. Germline V lookup: CDR1 SGHKS, CDR2 YYEKEE (reference sequence). The CDR3 runs 11 residues. The CDR3: CASSSLSEQYF. Written as DNA, the CDR3 is TGTGCCAGCAGCTCCCTATCGGAGCAGTACTTC.

This chain uses TRBV20-1 with TRBJ2-3; 12 bases match TRBD2. The CDR3 runs 15 residues. The junction had 5 bases not matched to a gene; V was cut back by 5 bases and J by 2 bases. The germline V gene has CDR1 DFQATT and CDR2 SNEGSKA (reference sequence). DNA for the CDR3: TGCAGTGCTTCCCGGACTAGCGGGGACACAGATACGCAGTATTTT. Translating gives CSASRTSGDTDTQYF.

This clonotype showed up many times. The gene calls are TRBV6-1 and TRBJ1-1, with TRBD1 as a possible D gene (6 bases). Germline values: CDR1 MNHNS, CDR2 SASEGT. Trimming stripped 6 bases from V and 4 bases from J, with 21 bases between. The CDR3 contains 16 residues. The CDR3 bases are TGTGCCAGCAGCCGAAGTTACAGGGAGGCGAGCACTGAAGCTTTCTTT. Translation: CASSRSYREASTEAFF.

Ten or more counts support this clonotype. This rearrangement joins TRBV12-3 or TRBV12-4 to TRBJ1-6; TRBD1 aligns across 9 bases. V lost 3 bases to trimming and J lost 9 bases; unmatched junction nucleotides: 9. This CDR3 region has 16 residues. Written as DNA, the CDR3 is TGTGCCAGCAGTTTCGGGTCGGGACAGGGTACTTCACCCCTCCACTTT. Translation gives CASSFGSGQGTSPLHF.

This clonotype was seen more than once but under ten times. The chain joins TRBV7-2 to TRBJ1-4, with no clear D. Per the germline V gene, CDR1 is SGHTA and CDR2 is FQGNSA. The CDR3 spans 13 residues. V lost 10 bases to trimming and J lost 6 bases, with 15 bases between them. The CDR3 protein is CATARVLDEKLFF. CDR3 bases: TGTGCCACCGCGAGGGTCTTGGATGAAAAACTGTTTTTT.

This clonotype was detected ten times or more. V usage is TRBV27 and J usage is TRBJ2-1; 8 bases are shared with TRBD1. The germline gives CDR1 MNHEY, CDR2 SMNVEV (reference sequence). With V trimmed by 6 bases and J by 9 bases, 10 bases remained unmatched. This CDR3 spans 14 amino acids. CDR3 in amino acids: CASSLTPQGGEQFF. CDR3 bases: TGTGCCAGCAGCCTAACGCCACAGGGGGGTGAGCAGTTCTTC.

V gene TRBV7-8 combines with J gene TRBJ2-3; 9 bases are shared with TRBD2. Losses at the gene ends were 3 bases for V and 2 bases for J; bases not matched to a gene: 6. This CDR3 region has 16 residues. CDR1 and CDR2 from the germline V gene are SGHVS and FQNEAQ. The CDR3 DNA is TGTGCCAGCAGCTTTGGCGGGGGGGCCCCCACAGATACGCAGTATTTT. Encoded protein: CASSFGGGAPTDTQYF.

The sample holds many counts of this clonotype. The rearrangement uses TRBV27 and TRBJ2-7; 8 positions agree with TRBD1. There are 14 residues in the CDR3. V was clipped by 3 bases and J by 1 base; unmatched bases: 2. Germline CDR1 and CDR2: MNHEY and SMNVEV (reference sequence). The CDR3: CASSLRDRSYEQYF. In DNA form, the CDR3 reads TGTGCCAGCAGTTTGAGGGACAGGTCCTACGAGCAGTACTTC.

This clonotype came up many times. The CDR3 DNA reads TGTGCCAGCAACGACCCCCGGGAGCTGTTTTTT. Its translation: CASNDPRELFF. The chain employs TRBV27 and TRBJ2-2; D call uncertain. Germline V gives CDR1 MNHEY, CDR2 SMNVEV (reference sequence). The V gene lost 7 bases and the J gene lost 9 bases, with 9 bases spanning the gap. This CDR3 is 11 amino acids long.

The chain recombines TRBV28 with TRBJ1-4; D gene unclear. CDR3 size: 13 residues. Trimming stripped 6 bases from V and 12 bases from J, with 17 bases between. Germline V gene data show CDR1 as MDHEN and CDR2 as SYDVKM. The CDR3: CASRTLFGRQLFF. CDR3 nucleotides: TGTGCCAGCAGGACCCTCTTTGGGAGACAACTGTTTTTT.

This clonotype was counted at least ten times. The chain uses TRBV6-1 and TRBJ1-5, with D perhaps matching TRBD1 (5 bases). This CDR3 is built from 15 residues. With 6 bases removed from V and 3 bases from J, the gap between germline ends came to 15 bases. Germline CDR1 is MNHNS and CDR2 is SASEGT. CDR3 residues: CASRRDDRYNQPQHF. In nucleotides, the CDR3 is TGTGCCAGCAGACGAGACGACAGATACAATCAGCCCCAGCATTTT.

The V gene is TRBV4-3, the J gene TRBJ1-2, with D uncertain. CDR3 size: 14 residues. The germline CDR1 and CDR2 sequences are LGHNA and YSLEER. V lost 0 bases and J lost 3, with 8 bases in between. CDR3 DNA sequence: TGCGCCAGCAGCCAAGATTCCGGGGACTATGGCTACACCTTC. It translates to CASSQDSGDYGYTF.

In this sample, this clonotype turned up a few times. The chain couples TRBV5-5 to TRBJ1-2, with TRBD1 as a possible D gene (5 bases). Germline lookup yields CDR1 SGHKS and CDR2 YYEKEE (reference sequence). The CDR3 is 16 residues long. Trimming took off 0 bases at V and 2 bases at J, with 14 bases between the two ends. The CDR3 region is CASSLVAPGRNYGYTF. CDR3 in DNA: TGTGCCAGCAGCTTGGTAGCGCCAGGGAGGAACTATGGCTACACCTTC.

This clonotype has ten or more counts. The V gene is TRBV11-2, the J gene TRBJ2-7; 8 bases are shared with TRBD1. CDR1 SGHAT and CDR2 FQNNGV come from the germline V gene. The V gene end was trimmed by 1 base and the J gene end by 3 bases; junction bases not matched to a gene: 5. The CDR3 runs to 15 residues. Written as DNA, the CDR3 is TGTGCCAGCAGCTTAGTGGCAGGGGGCGGCTACGAGCAGTACTTC. Its protein is CASSLVAGGGYEQYF.

A few counts support this clonotype. This chain joins TRBV5-4 and TRBJ1-4; no clear D. V lost 0 bases, J lost 3 bases, and 12 bases lay in between. This CDR3 is built from 16 residues. CDR1 is SGHNT, CDR2 YYREEE, per germline (reference sequence). The CDR3 region is CASSLDPSPANEKLFF. The CDR3 DNA follows: TGTGCCAGCAGCTTGGACCCCAGCCCAGCTAATGAAAAACTGTTTTTT.

The V and J genes are TRBV5-1 and TRBJ1-4; TRBD1 agrees at 8 bases. The CDR3 sequence is 19 residues long. CDR1 is SGHRS and CDR2 is YFSETQ in the germline V gene. Germline trimming cut 1 base from V and 5 bases from J; bases unmatched to any gene: 16. The chain's CDR3 is CASSLMGIGIGDRNEKLFF. The DNA for the CDR3 is TGCGCCAGCAGCTTGATGGGGATTGGCATTGGGGACAGGAATGAAAAACTGTTTTTT.